This T cell receptor beta chain was captured in a study of blood T cell repertoires in COVID-19 (dated by TCRdb to the early 2020s). In the study overall: Samples covering the acute and convalescent phases of COVID-19 were provided by collaborators in the United States, Italy and Spain. The prospective study material was composed of cDNA or gDNA derived from T cells, B-cell-depleted T cells, or PBMCs. Subjects who had been exposed to COVID-19, were actively infected with it, or had recovered from it provided the deeply sampled blood TCRbeta repertoires that made up the dataset. The repertoires were released in a freely available public database intended as a resource for research on the immune response to SARS-CoV-2. Samples came from the ongoing ImmuneRACE study (first 160 participants) plus 1,254 subjects from 6 global collaborators. A de-identified subject ID, COVID-19 status, age in years and sex were almost always included in the sample metadata. Where HLA class I and class II types were available, the types were taken from metadata supplied by the sample provider, not from assay-based typing. General study outcomes and caveats: How much clinical and demographic metadata was included differed by source and by participant, and the metadata was provided uncurated.

Including the terminal cysteine and phenylalanine, the CDR3 comprises 14 residues. The read is trimmed to its CDR3 DNA, 42 bases read in frame from base 1. CDR1 and CDR2 are read off the germline V gene (reference sequence) as MNHEY and SMNVEV. Relative to germline, V is missing 11 bases and J is missing 4 bases, with 8 bases of the junction outside any gene match. A second Seattle source provided samples from volunteer blood donors who had recovered from COVID-19. Whole blood was collected in K2EDTA tubes by collaborating institutions according to the institutions' own protocols. For TCRbeta analysis, collaborator samples were shipped as frozen whole blood, as isolated PBMCs, or as DNA extracted from either sample type. In regard to this clone: This clone's antigen is unknown. One base away there is no much larger clone; base qualities are not given.

The immunoSEQ Assay, a bias-controlled multiplex PCR, was used to amplify TCRbeta CDR3 regions from genomic DNA. The study's own analysis went as follows. The number of nucleated cells in each sample was estimated from the amplification of reference gene primers within the assay. Sequence reads were collapsed and filtered to measure the absolute abundance of every unique TCRbeta CDR3 rearrangement. For each sample, productive Simpson clonality was calculated by taking the square root of Simpson's diversity index across productive rearrangements. The immuneACCESS repertoire file appears here via TCRdb, limited to in-frame rearrangements. These files lack a portion of the clones; in checked studies, under half of the deficit traces to unresolved V genes, and the cause of the others is not known. The V and J calls and clone size come from that table; D and trimming were worked out from the DNA. The sample yields some 250,000 clones; approximately 83% were counted once. The ten largest clonotypes hold over 3% of the sample.

The clonotype originates from a woman between 25 and 40 years old who had recovered from COVID-19. The chain joins TRBV27 to TRBJ1-6; a stretch of 7 junction bases matches TRBD1. Sequencing used peripheral blood. The DNA reads as follows: TGTGCCTCAACGCCGGGACAGTATAATTCACCCCTCCACTTT. Its protein product is CASTPGQYNSPLHF.